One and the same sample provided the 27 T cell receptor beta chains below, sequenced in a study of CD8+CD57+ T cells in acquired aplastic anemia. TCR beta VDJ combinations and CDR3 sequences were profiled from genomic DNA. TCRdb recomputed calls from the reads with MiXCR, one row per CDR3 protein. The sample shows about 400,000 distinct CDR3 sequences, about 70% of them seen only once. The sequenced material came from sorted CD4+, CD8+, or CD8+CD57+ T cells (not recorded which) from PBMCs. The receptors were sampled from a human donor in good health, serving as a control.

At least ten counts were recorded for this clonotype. This CDR3 is CASSENRDRGRTFF. For the CDR3, the DNA is TGTGCCAGCAGCGAAAACCGGGACAGGGGGCGGACTTTCTTT. The J gene is TRBJ1-1, the V gene TRBV11-1; 12 nucleotides line up with TRBD1. The CDR3 consists of 14 residues. V dropped 5 bases and J dropped 12; count of bases not matched to a gene: 10. Germline assignment: CDR1 SGHAT and CDR2 FQDESV (reference sequence).

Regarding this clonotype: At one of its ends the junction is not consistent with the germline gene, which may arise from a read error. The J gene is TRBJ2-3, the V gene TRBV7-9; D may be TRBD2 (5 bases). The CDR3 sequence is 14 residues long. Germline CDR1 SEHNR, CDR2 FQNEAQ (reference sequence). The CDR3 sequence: CASVLEGNQPQHFF. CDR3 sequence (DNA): TGTGCCAGCGTCCTCGAGGGCAATCAGCCCCAGCATTTTTTT.

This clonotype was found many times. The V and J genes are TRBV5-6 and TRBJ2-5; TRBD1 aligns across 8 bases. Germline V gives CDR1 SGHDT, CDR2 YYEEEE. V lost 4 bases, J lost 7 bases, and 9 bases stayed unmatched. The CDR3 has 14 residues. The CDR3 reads CASSIGTGVGTQYF. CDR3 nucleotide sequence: TGTGCCAGCAGCATAGGGACAGGTGTGGGGACCCAGTACTTC.

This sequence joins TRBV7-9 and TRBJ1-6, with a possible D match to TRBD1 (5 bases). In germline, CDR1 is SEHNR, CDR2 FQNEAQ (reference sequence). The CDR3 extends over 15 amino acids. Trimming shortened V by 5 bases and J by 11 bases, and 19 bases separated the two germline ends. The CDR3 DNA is TGTGCCAGCAGCGTCCAGACTAGCGGGGGGGCACCCCTCCACTTT. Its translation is CASSVQTSGGAPLHF.

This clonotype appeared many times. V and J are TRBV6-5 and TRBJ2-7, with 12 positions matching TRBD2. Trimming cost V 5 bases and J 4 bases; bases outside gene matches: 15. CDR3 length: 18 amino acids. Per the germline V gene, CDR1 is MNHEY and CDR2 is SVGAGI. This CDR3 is CASSRLAGAWGAPYEQYF. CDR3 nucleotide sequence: TGTGCCAGCAGTCGACTAGCGGGGGCCTGGGGGGCGCCGTACGAGCAGTACTTC.

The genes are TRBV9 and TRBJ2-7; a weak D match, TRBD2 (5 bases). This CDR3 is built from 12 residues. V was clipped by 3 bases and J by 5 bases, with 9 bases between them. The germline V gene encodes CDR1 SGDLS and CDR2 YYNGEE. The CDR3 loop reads CASSDSAHEQYF. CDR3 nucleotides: TGTGCCAGCAGCGATAGCGCCCACGAGCAGTACTTC.

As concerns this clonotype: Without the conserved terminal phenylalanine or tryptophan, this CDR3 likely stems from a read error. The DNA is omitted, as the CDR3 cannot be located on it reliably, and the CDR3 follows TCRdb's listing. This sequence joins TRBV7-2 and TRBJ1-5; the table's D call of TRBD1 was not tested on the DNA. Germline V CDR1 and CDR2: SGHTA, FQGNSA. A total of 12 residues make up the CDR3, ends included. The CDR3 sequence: CASSVGTGTTDT.

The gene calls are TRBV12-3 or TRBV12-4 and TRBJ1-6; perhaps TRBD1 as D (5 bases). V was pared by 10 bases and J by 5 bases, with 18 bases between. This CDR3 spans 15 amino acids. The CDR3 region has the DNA TGTGCCACCCCTGCGCGACAGTCCGATAATTCACCCCTCCACTTT. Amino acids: CATPARQSDNSPLHF.

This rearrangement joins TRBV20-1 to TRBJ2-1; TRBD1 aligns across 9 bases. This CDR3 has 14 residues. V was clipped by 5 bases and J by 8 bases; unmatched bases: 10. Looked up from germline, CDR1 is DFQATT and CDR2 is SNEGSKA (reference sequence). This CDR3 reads CSAVAGQGGDEQFF. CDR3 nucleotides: TGCAGTGCTGTTGCGGGACAGGGTGGGGATGAGCAGTTCTTC.

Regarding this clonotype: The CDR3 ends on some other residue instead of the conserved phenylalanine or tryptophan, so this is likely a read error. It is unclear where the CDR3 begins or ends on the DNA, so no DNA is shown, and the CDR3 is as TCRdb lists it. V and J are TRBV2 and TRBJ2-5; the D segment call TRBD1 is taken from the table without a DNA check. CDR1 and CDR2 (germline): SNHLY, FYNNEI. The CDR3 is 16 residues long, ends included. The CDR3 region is CASSPQGRNTEAILGH.

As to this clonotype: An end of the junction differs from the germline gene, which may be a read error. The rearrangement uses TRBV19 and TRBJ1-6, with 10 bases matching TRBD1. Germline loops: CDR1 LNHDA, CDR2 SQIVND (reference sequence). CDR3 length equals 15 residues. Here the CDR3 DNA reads TGTGCCAGCAGTTCCTCGGACAGGGGGGGGTCACCCCTCCATTTT. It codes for CASSSSDRGGSPLHF.

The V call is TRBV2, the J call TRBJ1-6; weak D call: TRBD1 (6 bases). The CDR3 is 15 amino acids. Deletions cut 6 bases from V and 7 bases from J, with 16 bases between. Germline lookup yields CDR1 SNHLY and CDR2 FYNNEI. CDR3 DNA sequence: TGTGCCAGCAGCCAAGGCGGGGGGGCAAATTCACCCCTCCACTTT. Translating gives CASSQGGGANSPLHF.

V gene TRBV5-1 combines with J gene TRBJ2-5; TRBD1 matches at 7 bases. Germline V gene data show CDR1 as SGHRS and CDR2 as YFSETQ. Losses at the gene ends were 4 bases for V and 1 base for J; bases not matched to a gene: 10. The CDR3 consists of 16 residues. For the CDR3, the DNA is TGCGCCAGCAGCGGACAGGTAGCGAGACGCCAAGAGACCCAGTACTTC. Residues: CASSGQVARRQETQYF.

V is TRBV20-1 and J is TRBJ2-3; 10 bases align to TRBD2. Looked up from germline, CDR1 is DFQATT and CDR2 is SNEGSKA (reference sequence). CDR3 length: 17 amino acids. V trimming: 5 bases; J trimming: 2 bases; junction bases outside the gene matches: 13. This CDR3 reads CSAFPSGGSGFTDTQYF. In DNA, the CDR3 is TGCAGTGCTTTTCCTAGCGGGGGTAGCGGCTTCACAGATACGCAGTATTTT.

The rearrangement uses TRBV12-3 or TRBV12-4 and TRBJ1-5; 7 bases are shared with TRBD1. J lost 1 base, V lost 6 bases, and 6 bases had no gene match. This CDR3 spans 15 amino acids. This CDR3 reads CASSWLGQSNQPQHF. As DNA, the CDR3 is TGTGCCAGCAGCTGGTTGGGACAGAGCAATCAGCCCCAGCATTTT.

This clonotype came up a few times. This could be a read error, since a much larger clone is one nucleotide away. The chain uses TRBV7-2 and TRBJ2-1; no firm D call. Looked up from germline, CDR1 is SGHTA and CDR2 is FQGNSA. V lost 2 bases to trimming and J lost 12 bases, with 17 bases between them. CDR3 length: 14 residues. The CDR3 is CASSLLVDGFGQFF. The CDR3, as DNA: TGTGCCAGCAGCTTATTAGTTGACGGTTTTGGGCAGTTCTTC. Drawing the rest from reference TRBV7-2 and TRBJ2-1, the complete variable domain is GAGVSQSPSNKVTEKGKDVELRCDPISGHTALYWYRQSLGQGLEFLIYFQGNSAPDKSGLPSDRFSAERTGGSVSTLTIQRTQQEDSAVYLCASSLLVDGFGQFFGPGTRLTVL.

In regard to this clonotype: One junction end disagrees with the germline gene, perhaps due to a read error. Here the CDR3 DNA reads TGCAGTGCTAGATCTAGGACGGACCCAAACTTC. It encodes CSARSRTDPNF. V and J are TRBV20-1 and TRBJ2-5; D gene ambiguous. Germline values: CDR1 DFQATT, CDR2 SNEGSKA (reference sequence). CDR3 size: 11 residues.

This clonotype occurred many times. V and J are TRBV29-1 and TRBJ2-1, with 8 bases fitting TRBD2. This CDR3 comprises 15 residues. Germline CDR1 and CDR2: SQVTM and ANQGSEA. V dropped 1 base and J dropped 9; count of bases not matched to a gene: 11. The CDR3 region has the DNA TGCAGCGTTGAAGGTGGTCGGGGGGGCCTGAGTGAGCAGTTCTTC. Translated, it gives CSVEGGRGGLSEQFF.

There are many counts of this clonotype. This CDR3 is CASTTGWVGDTQYF. Here the CDR3 DNA reads TGTGCCAGCACGACGGGCTGGGTGGGAGATACGCAGTATTTT. The V call is TRBV9, the J call TRBJ2-3; no clear D. The CDR3 extends over 14 amino acids. Between the trimmed V and J ends, which lost 6 bases and 5 bases, there was a span of 16 bases. CDR1 and CDR2 from the germline V gene are SGDLS and YYNGEE.

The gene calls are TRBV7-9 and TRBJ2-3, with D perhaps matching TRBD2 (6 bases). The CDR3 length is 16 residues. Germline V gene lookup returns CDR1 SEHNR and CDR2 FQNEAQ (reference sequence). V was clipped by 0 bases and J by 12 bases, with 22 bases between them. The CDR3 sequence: CASSLAGAAGSTDQYF. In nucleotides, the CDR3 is TGTGCCAGCAGCTTAGCTGGCGCCGCGGGAAGCACAGATCAGTATTTT.

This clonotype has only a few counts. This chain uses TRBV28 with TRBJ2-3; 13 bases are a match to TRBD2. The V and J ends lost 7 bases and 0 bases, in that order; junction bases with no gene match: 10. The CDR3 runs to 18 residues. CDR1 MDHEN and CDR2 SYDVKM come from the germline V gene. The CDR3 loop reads CASKAPGLAGRSTDTQYF. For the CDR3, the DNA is TGTGCCAGCAAAGCGCCGGGACTAGCGGGGCGCAGCACAGATACGCAGTATTTT.

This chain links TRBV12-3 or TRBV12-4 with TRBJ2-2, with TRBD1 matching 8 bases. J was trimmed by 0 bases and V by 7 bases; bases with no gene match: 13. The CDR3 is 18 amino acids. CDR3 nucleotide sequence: TGTGCCAGCACCTACAGGGGGACAGGACGTACGAACACCGGGGAGCTGTTTTTT. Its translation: CASTYRGTGRTNTGELFF.

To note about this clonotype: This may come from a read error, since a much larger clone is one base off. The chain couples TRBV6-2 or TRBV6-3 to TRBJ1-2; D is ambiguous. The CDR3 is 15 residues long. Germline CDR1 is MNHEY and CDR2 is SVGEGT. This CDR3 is CASSYSRLDRYGCTF. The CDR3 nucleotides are TGTGCCAGCAGTTACTCGAGGCTGGACCGCTATGGCTGCACCTTC.

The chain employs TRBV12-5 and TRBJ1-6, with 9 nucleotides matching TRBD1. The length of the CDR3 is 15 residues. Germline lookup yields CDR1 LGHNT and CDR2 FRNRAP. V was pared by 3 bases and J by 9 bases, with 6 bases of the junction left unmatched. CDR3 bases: TGTGCTAGTGGTTTAGCCGGGACAGGGCTTTCACCCCTCCACTTT. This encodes CASGLAGTGLSPLHF.

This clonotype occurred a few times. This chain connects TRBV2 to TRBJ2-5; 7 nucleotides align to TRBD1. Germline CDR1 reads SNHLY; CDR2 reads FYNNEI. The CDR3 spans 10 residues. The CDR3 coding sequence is TGTGCACAGGGGAACGGCGTCCAGTACTTC. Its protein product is CAQGNGVQYF.

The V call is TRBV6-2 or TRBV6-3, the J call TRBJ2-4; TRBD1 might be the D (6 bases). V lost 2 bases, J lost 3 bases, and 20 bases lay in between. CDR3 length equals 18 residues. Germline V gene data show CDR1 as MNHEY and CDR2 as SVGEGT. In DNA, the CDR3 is TGTGCCAGCAGTTACGTCCAGTTGGCAGGGGATATCAAAAACATTCAGTACTTC. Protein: CASSYVQLAGDIKNIQYF.

The CDR3, as DNA: TGCAGCGCCGAGACAGTGTCCTACGAGCAGTACTTC. This gives the protein CSAETVSYEQYF. The chain employs TRBV29-1 and TRBJ2-7, with a weak D call TRBD1 (5 bases). V was clipped by 7 bases and J by 1 base, with 11 bases between them. Germline lookup yields CDR1 SQVTM and CDR2 ANQGSEA. This CDR3 spans 12 amino acids.